These T cell receptor beta chains were read from a single sample in a study of cytomegalovirus exposure and HLA in healthy donors. The protocol was immunoSEQ multiplex PCR, while the TCRdb copy is restricted to in-frame clones and leaves out a portion. This table holds more than 110,000 clones, approximately 82% found once. Specimen: PBMCs. These TCRs come from a man aged 25-40 years in good health and CMV-seropositive. Each CDR3 is given without its conserved first and last residue.

CDR3 protein: ASSPPPPSYGYT; J gene: TRBJ1-2; V gene: TRBV28
CDR3 protein: ARSCPGQGIRGSYEQY; J gene: .; V gene: TRBV5-3
CDR3 protein: ASSLEPQNYGYT; J gene: TRBJ1-2; V gene: TRBV5-1
CDR3 protein: ASTFEGENTGELF; J gene: TRBJ2-2; V gene: TRBV9
CDR3 protein: ASSSFPAGVSGANVLT; J gene: TRBJ2-6; V gene: TRBV28
CDR3 protein: ASSVGTTKPNTEAF; J gene: TRBJ1-1; V gene: TRBV9
CDR3 protein: ASTLGGGPGGAGTEAF; J gene: TRBJ1-1; V gene: TRBV7-8
CDR3 protein: ASSTGQGVNEQF; J gene: TRBJ2-1; V gene: TRBV7-2
CDR3 protein: ASSRVDPTPLMGTEAF; J gene: TRBJ1-1; V gene: TRBV7-2
CDR3 protein: AISTQDRVHEQY; J gene: TRBJ2-7; V gene: TRBV10-3
CDR3 protein: ASSPRRNTEAF; J gene: TRBJ1-1; V gene: TRBV28
CDR3 protein: ASSLDRGKGYT; J gene: TRBJ1-2; V gene: TRBV7-2
CDR3 protein: ASSLRQGGEAF; J gene: TRBJ1-1; V gene: TRBV7-3
CDR3 protein: ASSLSGGYGYT; J gene: TRBJ1-2; V gene: TRBV28
CDR3 protein: ASSLRDSLNEQF; J gene: TRBJ2-1; V gene: TRBV5-1
CDR3 protein: ASRGGLAGVNEQF; J gene: TRBJ2-1; V gene: TRBV5-4
CDR3 protein: ASSGSGGAAKNIQY; J gene: TRBJ2-4; V gene: TRBV10-2
CDR3 protein: ASSLASSGGNEQF; J gene: TRBJ2-1; V gene: TRBV5-1
CDR3 protein: ASSPASGSLDEQY; J gene: TRBJ2-7; V gene: TRBV18
CDR3 protein: ASSLAVGGGPTDEQF; J gene: TRBJ2-1; V gene: TRBV5-1
CDR3 protein: ASRDRGGSGYT; J gene: TRBJ1-2; V gene: TRBV6-6
CDR3 protein: AISLSGGAGDTQY; J gene: TRBJ2-3; V gene: TRBV10-3
CDR3 protein: ASRRELAGKSDTQY; J gene: TRBJ2-3; V gene: TRBV7-8
CDR3 protein: ASSLRLAGEQETQY; J gene: TRBJ2-5; V gene: TRBV7-9
CDR3 protein: ASSDQQGASDTQY; J gene: TRBJ2-3; V gene: TRBV18
CDR3 protein: ASSPVGTGNYNEQF; J gene: TRBJ2-1; V gene: TRBV7-8
CDR3 protein: ASSVSSSGSKETQY; J gene: TRBJ2-5; V gene: TRBV9
CDR3 protein: ASSLTLQGNEQY; J gene: TRBJ2-7; V gene: TRBV7-9
CDR3 protein: SVDSPRGLAGGPRGEQF; J gene: TRBJ2-1; V gene: TRBV29-1
CDR3 protein: ASSEGQGVYQPQH; J gene: TRBJ1-5; V gene: TRBV6-4
CDR3 protein: ASSHPTGTYGYT; J gene: TRBJ1-2; V gene: TRBV5-4
CDR3 protein: ATHSDRANGNTIY; J gene: TRBJ1-3; V gene: TRBV28
CDR3 protein: ASSPLAGVETQY; J gene: TRBJ2-5; V gene: TRBV4-1
CDR3 protein: ASSLVGSSGDNEQF; J gene: TRBJ2-1; V gene: TRBV5-1
CDR3 protein: ASSDKSGGQGEFNEQF; J gene: TRBJ2-1; V gene: TRBV10-1
CDR3 protein: AAAGVAAYF; J gene: TRBJ2-7; V gene: TRBV28
CDR3 protein: ATSIAGGATDTQY; J gene: TRBJ2-3; V gene: TRBV15
CDR3 protein: ASSSMAAGRTEAF; J gene: TRBJ1-1; V gene: TRBV5-4
CDR3 protein: ARSLFRDRVGGYT; J gene: TRBJ1-2; V gene: TRBV7-5
CDR3 protein: ASSVQGWAGETQY; J gene: TRBJ2-5; V gene: TRBV2
CDR3 protein: ASTPGGGDYGYT; J gene: TRBJ1-2; V gene: TRBV5-1
CDR3 protein: AWSTGQKQETQY; J gene: TRBJ2-5; V gene: TRBV30
CDR3 protein: ASSQGLAGNTQY; J gene: TRBJ2-3; V gene: TRBV6-1
CDR3 protein: ASSLAGSEIYEQY; J gene: TRBJ2-7; V gene: TRBV5-1
CDR3 protein: ASSVGLAGTYNEQF; J gene: TRBJ2-1; V gene: TRBV9
CDR3 protein: ASSVPGQGNNEQF; J gene: TRBJ2-1; V gene: TRBV7-3
CDR3 protein: ASSRLTGGNEQY; J gene: TRBJ2-7; V gene: TRBV30
CDR3 protein: ASKLTRDTEAF; J gene: TRBJ1-1; V gene: TRBV19
CDR3 protein: ASSQKLADYEQY; J gene: TRBJ2-7; V gene: TRBV4-1
CDR3 protein: ASSPRGNTEAF; J gene: TRBJ1-1; V gene: TRBV18
CDR3 protein: ASSFIDPGGSYNEQF; J gene: TRBJ2-1; V gene: TRBV5-5
CDR3 protein: ASSLLQVTGELF; J gene: TRBJ2-2; V gene: TRBV28
CDR3 protein: ASSPGLAGASDTQY; J gene: TRBJ2-3; V gene: TRBV7-3
CDR3 protein: ASSLGLALSEQF; J gene: TRBJ2-1; V gene: TRBV11-2
CDR3 protein: ASSEGLAKNIQY; J gene: TRBJ2-4; V gene: TRBV25-1
CDR3 protein: ASSLARGLEPQH; J gene: TRBJ1-5; V gene: TRBV5-1
CDR3 protein: ASTKDSIFNGYT; J gene: TRBJ1-2; V gene: TRBV9
CDR3 protein: ASSSQQFTGRRITYEQY; J gene: TRBJ2-7; V gene: TRBV5-6
CDR3 protein: AISGLAGYNEQF; J gene: TRBJ2-1; V gene: TRBV10-3